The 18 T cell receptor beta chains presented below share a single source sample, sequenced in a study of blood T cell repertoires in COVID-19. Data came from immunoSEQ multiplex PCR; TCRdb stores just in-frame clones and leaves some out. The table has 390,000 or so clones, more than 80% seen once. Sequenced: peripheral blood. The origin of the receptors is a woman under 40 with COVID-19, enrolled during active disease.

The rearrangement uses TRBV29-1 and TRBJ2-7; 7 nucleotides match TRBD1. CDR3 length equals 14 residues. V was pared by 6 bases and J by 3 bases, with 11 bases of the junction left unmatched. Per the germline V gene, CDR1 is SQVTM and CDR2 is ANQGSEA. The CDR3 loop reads CSVGQGDGGYEQYF. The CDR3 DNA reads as TGCAGCGTGGGGCAGGGGGATGGTGGCTACGAGCAGTACTTC.

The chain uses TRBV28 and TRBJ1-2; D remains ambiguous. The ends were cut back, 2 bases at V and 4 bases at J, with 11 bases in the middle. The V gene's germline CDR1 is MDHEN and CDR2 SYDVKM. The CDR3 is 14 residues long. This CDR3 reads CASSLESRSYGYTF. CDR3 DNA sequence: TGTGCCAGCAGTTTAGAGTCGCGGTCCTATGGCTACACCTTC.

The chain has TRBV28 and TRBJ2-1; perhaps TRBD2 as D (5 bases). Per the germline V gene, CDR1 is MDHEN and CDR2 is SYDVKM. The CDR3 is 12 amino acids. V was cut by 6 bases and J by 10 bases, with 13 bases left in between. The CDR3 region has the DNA TGTGCCAGCAGGTTAACGGGGTTGGAGCAGTTCTTC. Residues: CASRLTGLEQFF.

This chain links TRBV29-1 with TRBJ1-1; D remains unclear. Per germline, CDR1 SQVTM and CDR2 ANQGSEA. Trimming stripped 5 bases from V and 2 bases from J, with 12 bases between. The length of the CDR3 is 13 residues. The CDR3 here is CSVHGRLNTEAFF. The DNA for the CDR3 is TGCAGCGTTCATGGCAGATTAAACACTGAAGCTTTCTTT.

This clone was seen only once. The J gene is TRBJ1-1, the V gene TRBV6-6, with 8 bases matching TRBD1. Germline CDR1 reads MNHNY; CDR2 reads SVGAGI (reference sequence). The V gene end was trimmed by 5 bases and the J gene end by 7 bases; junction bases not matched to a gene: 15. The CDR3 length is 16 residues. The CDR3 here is CASSPGQGRVYIEAFF. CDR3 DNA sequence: TGTGCCAGCAGTCCAGGACAGGGAAGGGTGTATATTGAAGCTTTCTTT.

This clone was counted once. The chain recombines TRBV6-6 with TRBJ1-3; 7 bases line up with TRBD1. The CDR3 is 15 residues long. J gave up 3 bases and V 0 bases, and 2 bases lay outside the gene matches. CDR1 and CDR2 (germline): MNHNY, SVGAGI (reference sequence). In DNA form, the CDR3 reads TGTGCCAGCAGTTACTCCGACAGGGTTGGAAACACCATATATTTT. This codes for CASSYSDRVGNTIYF.

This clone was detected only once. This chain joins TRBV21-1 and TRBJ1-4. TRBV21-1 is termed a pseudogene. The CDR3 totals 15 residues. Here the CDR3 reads CASSKVTLRGEKLFF. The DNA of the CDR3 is TGTGCCAGCAGCAAAGTGACCCTACGGGGTGAAAAACTGTTTTTT.

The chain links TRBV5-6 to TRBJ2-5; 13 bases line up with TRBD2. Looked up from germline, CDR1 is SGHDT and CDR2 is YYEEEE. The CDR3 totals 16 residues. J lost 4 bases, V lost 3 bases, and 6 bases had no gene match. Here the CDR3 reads CASSSGTSGVVETQYF. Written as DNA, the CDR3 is TGTGCCAGCAGCTCAGGGACTAGCGGGGTAGTAGAGACCCAGTACTTC.

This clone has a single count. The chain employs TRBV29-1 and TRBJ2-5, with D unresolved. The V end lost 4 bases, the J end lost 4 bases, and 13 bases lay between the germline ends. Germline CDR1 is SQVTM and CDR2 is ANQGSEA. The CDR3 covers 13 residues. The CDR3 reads CSVALRMSETQYF. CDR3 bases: TGCAGCGTTGCCCTCAGGATGTCAGAGACCCAGTACTTC.

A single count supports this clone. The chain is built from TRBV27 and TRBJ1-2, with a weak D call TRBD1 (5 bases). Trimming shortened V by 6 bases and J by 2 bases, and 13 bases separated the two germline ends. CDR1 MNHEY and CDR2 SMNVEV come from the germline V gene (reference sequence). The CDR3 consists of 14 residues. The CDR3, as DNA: TGTGCCAGCAGCCCAGGGCCGACCAACTATGGCTACACCTTC. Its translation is CASSPGPTNYGYTF.

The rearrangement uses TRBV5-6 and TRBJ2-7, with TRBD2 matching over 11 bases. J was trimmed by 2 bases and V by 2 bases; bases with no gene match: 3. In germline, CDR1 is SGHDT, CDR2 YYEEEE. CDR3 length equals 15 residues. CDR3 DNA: TGTGCCAGCAGCTTTGGGACTAGCGGAGCCTACGAGCAGTACGTC. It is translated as CASSFGTSGAYEQYV.

The CDR3 loop reads CASSQRYGSGNTIYF. In nucleotides, the CDR3 is TGTGCCAGCAGCCAACGCTATGGTTCTGGAAACACCATATATTTT. The V and J genes are TRBV5-4 and TRBJ1-3, with D hard to call. This CDR3 region has 15 residues. V was shortened by 4 bases and J by 1 base, with 12 bases between the two germline ends. Germline V gene data show CDR1 as SGHNT and CDR2 as YYREEE (reference sequence).

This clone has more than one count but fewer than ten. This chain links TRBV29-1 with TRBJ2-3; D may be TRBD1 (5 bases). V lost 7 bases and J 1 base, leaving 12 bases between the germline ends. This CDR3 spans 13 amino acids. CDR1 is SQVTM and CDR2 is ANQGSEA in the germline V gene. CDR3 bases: TGCAGCGCGGGTGGGGCTCGCACAGATACGCAGTATTTT. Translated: CSAGGARTDTQYF.

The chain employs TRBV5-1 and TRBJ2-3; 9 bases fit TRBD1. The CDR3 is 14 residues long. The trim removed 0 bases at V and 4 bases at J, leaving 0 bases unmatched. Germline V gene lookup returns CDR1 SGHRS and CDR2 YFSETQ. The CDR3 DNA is TGCGCCAGCAGCTTGGGGGACAGGGCAGATACGCAGTATTTT. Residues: CASSLGDRADTQYF.

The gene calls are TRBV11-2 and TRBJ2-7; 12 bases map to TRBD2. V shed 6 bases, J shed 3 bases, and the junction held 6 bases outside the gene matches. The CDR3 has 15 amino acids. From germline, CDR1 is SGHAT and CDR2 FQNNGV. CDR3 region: CASRDRTSGVYEQYF. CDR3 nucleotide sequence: TGTGCCAGCAGGGACCGGACTAGCGGGGTCTACGAGCAGTACTTC.

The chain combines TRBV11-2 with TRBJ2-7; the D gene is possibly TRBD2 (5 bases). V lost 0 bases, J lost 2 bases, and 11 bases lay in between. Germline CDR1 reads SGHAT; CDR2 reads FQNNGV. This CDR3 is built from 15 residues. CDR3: CASSLEGSAAYEQYV. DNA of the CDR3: TGTGCCAGCAGCTTAGAAGGTAGCGCGGCCTACGAGCAGTACGTC.

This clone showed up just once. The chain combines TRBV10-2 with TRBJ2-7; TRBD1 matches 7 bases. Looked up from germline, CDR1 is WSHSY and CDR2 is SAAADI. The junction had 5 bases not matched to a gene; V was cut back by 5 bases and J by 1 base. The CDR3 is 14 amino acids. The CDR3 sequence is CASSTGALSYEQYV. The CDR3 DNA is TGCGCCAGCAGTACAGGGGCCTTATCCTACGAGCAGTACGTC.

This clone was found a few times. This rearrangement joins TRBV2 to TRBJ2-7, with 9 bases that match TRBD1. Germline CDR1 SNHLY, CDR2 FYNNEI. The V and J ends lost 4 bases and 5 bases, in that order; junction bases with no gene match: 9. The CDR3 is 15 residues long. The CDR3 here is CASSVSGQGRDEQYF. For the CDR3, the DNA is TGTGCCAGCAGTGTATCGGGACAGGGCCGAGACGAGCAGTACTTC.